The 31 T cell receptor beta chains presented below share a single source sample, sequenced in a study of radiotherapy plus CTLA-4 blockade in lung cancer. Some clones are missing from TCRdb's copy, which holds only in-frame ones; the method was immunoSEQ multiplex PCR. The profile shows about 38,000 clones, 80% to 90% of them singletons. Sample: peripheral blood, taken from a patient treated with radiotherapy plus ipilimumab. These TCRs come from a human donor with non-small cell lung cancer whose response to radiotherapy plus ipilimumab could not be evaluated.

This sequence joins TRBV9 and TRBJ2-7; weak D call: TRBD2 (5 bases). CDR3 size: 16 residues. Germline V lookup: CDR1 SGDLS, CDR2 YYNGEE. Trimming took 4 bases from V and 3 from J, leaving 20 bases between them. The CDR3 sequence is CASSPNSNPGIYEQYF. The CDR3 DNA reads as TGTGCCAGCAGCCCCAACTCCAATCCGGGGATCTACGAGCAGTACTTC.

This sequence joins TRBV10-3 and TRBJ2-1, with 7 nucleotides matching TRBD1. The CDR3 spans 12 residues. V shed 10 bases, J shed 5 bases, and the junction held 5 bases outside the gene matches. CDR1 and CDR2 (germline): ENHRY, SYGVKD. CDR3 protein: CASRQGDNEQFF. The CDR3 nucleotides are TGTGCCAGCCGACAGGGAGACAATGAGCAGTTCTTC.

CDR3 sequence (DNA): TGCGCCAGCAGTGAGTCGGGCGGGGGGCAGGAGCAGTACTTC. This codes for CASSESGGGQEQYF. V usage is TRBV10-2 and J usage is TRBJ2-7; 8 positions agree with TRBD2. Germline CDR1 and CDR2: WSHSY and SAAADI. The CDR3 length is 14 residues. V lost 0 bases and J lost 7; bases outside the gene matches: 5.

This chain connects TRBV2 to TRBJ2-1; 9 bases map to TRBD2. Trimming cost V 4 bases and J 7 bases; bases outside gene matches: 8. The germline gives CDR1 SNHLY, CDR2 FYNNEI. The length of the CDR3 is 15 residues. CDR3: CASSVEAGGGNEQFF. CDR3 coding DNA: TGTGCCAGCAGTGTGGAAGCGGGAGGCGGGAATGAGCAGTTCTTC.

V is TRBV5-1 and J is TRBJ2-1; D might be TRBD1 (5 bases). There are 18 residues in the CDR3. Germline CDR1 is SGHRS and CDR2 is YFSETQ. V was clipped by 0 bases and J by 6 bases, with 22 bases between them. CDR3 in DNA: TGCGCCAGCAGCTTGGGGAAGCCTGGCTCCCCAGGGTTCAATGAGCAGTTCTTC. Amino acids: CASSLGKPGSPGFNEQFF.

J is TRBJ2-7 and V is TRBV19; 8 nucleotides match TRBD2. Germline lookup yields CDR1 LNHDA and CDR2 SQIVND (reference sequence). J was trimmed by 6 bases and V by 5 bases; bases with no gene match: 18. This CDR3 has 17 amino acids. The DNA for the CDR3 is TGTGCCAGTAGTCGGAGAGCGGGAGTAGGACTGCTTGGCGAGCAGTACTTC. Protein product: CASSRRAGVGLLGEQYF. Filled out from reference TRBV19 and TRBJ2-7, the complete variable domain reads DGGITQSPKYLFRKEGQNVTLSCEQNLNHDAMYWYRQDPGQGLRLIYYSQIVNDFQKGDIAEGYSVSREKKESFPLTVTSAQKNPTAFYLCASSRRAGVGLLGEQYFGPGTRLTVT.

The chain links TRBV10-3 to TRBJ2-7; 15 bases agree with TRBD2. The germline V gene encodes CDR1 ENHRY and CDR2 SYGVKD. This CDR3 comprises 17 residues. V lost 10 bases to trimming and J lost 5 bases; unmatched junction nucleotides: 15. CDR3 coding DNA: TGTGCCACCTTATACGGACTAGCGGGAGGGCTGCGGAACGAGCAGTACTTC. Protein sequence: CATLYGLAGGLRNEQYF.

V usage is TRBV6-4 and J usage is TRBJ2-3; D is perhaps TRBD2 (6 bases). V was clipped by 4 bases and J by 2 bases, with 10 bases between them. Germline lookup yields CDR1 MRHNA and CDR2 SNTAGT. CDR3 size: 14 residues. The CDR3 here is CASSAAGNTDTQYF. CDR3 coding DNA: TGTGCCAGCAGTGCGGCGGGAAACACAGATACGCAGTATTTT.

The V gene is TRBV5-1, the J gene TRBJ1-6, with a tentative D call TRBD1 (5 bases). V shed 0 bases and J shed 6 bases, with 10 bases lying between them. Germline CDR1 SGHRS, CDR2 YFSETQ. The CDR3 consists of 15 residues. CDR3 in DNA: TGCGCCAGCAGCTTGGATTGGGGGGTTAATTCACCCCTCCACTTT. As protein: CASSLDWGVNSPLHF. Based on the CDR3 plus reference TRBV5-1 and TRBJ1-6, the full variable domain is KAGVTQTPRYLIKTRGQQVTLSCSPISGHRSVSWYQQTPGQGLQFLFEYFSETQRNKGNFPGRFSGRQFSNSRSEMNVSTLELGDSALYLCASSLDWGVNSPLHFGNGTRLTVT.

This clone occurred a few times. This chain connects TRBV6-1 to TRBJ1-4; 7 bases fit TRBD1. Germline V CDR1 and CDR2: MNHNS, SASEGT. With V trimmed by 6 bases and J by 8 bases, 12 bases remained unmatched. The CDR3 contains 15 residues. The CDR3 here is CASSRSRQGREKLFF. The CDR3 nucleotides read TGTGCCAGCAGCCGGAGTAGACAGGGAAGGGAAAAACTGTTTTTT.

The chain uses TRBV28 and TRBJ2-7; D call uncertain. Germline CDR1 reads MDHEN; CDR2 reads SYDVKM. CDR3 length equals 17 residues. V lost 4 bases to trimming and J lost 2 bases, with 21 bases between them. CDR3 nucleotide sequence: TGTGCCAGCAGTTCTTCTCCACGACATGAAGGAACCTACGAGCAGTACTTC. It yields the protein CASSSSPRHEGTYEQYF.

V usage is TRBV10-3 and J usage is TRBJ2-3, with 13 positions matching TRBD2. This CDR3 has 16 amino acids. The germline CDR1 and CDR2 sequences are ENHRY and SYGVKD. The junction had 4 bases not matched to a gene; V was cut back by 3 bases and J by 4 bases. The CDR3 loop reads CAISEGLAGVADTQYF. The CDR3 nucleotides are TGTGCCATCAGTGAAGGACTAGCGGGAGTGGCAGATACGCAGTATTTT.

The J gene is TRBJ1-4, the V gene TRBV6-5; a weak D match, TRBD1 (5 bases). V gave up 1 base and J gave up 11 bases, with 11 bases separating them. CDR1 and CDR2 (germline): MNHEY, SVGAGI. The CDR3 consists of 13 residues. CDR3 in DNA: TGTGCCAGCAGTTACTTGGGCGGGGCTAAACTGTTTTTT. Its protein product is CASSYLGGAKLFF.

The chain's CDR3 is CASSVSGTASGSRTDTQYF. The CDR3 coding sequence is TGCGCCAGCAGCGTCTCCGGGACAGCTAGTGGTAGTCGCACAGATACGCAGTATTTT. The V call is TRBV5-1, the J call TRBJ2-3; 7 positions agree with TRBD1. V shed 4 bases and J 1 base; nucleotides not matched to a gene: 18. CDR3 length: 19 residues. Germline V gives CDR1 SGHRS, CDR2 YFSETQ.

The chain employs TRBV19 and TRBJ2-1, with 7 bases identical to TRBD1. This CDR3 has 17 residues. Unmatched junction bases numbered 9, after V lost 4 bases and J lost 0 bases. Germline-derived CDR1 and CDR2 are LNHDA and SQIVND (reference sequence). The CDR3 here is CASSNHGDSSSYNEQFF. CDR3 bases: TGTGCCAGTAGTAACCACGGGGACAGCAGCTCCTACAATGAGCAGTTCTTC. The whole variable domain, filled in from reference TRBV19 and TRBJ2-1, reads DGGITQSPKYLFRKEGQNVTLSCEQNLNHDAMYWYRQDPGQGLRLIYYSQIVNDFQKGDIAEGYSVSREKKESFPLTVTSAQKNPTAFYLCASSNHGDSSSYNEQFFGPGTRLTVL.

The rearrangement joins TRBV28 to TRBJ1-3, with a weak D call TRBD1 (6 bases). CDR1 is MDHEN and CDR2 is SYDVKM in the germline V gene. V was clipped by 3 bases and J by 5 bases, with 11 bases between them. The CDR3 extends over 14 amino acids. As DNA, the CDR3 is TGTGCCAGCAGTTTGACGGACAGTCGAAACACCATATATTTT. Encoded protein: CASSLTDSRNTIYF. Drawing the rest from reference TRBV28 and TRBJ1-3, the complete variable domain is DVKVTQSSRYLVKRTGEKVFLECVQDMDHENMFWYRQDPGLGLRLIYFSYDVKMKEKGDIPEGYSVSREKKERFSLILESASTNQTSMYLCASSLTDSRNTIYFGEGSWLTVV.

The chain joins TRBV20-1 to TRBJ2-7; possible D gene TRBD1, 6 bases. The CDR3 consists of 11 residues. The V gene's germline CDR1 is DFQATT and CDR2 SNEGSKA (reference sequence). Deletions cut 5 bases from V and 2 bases from J, with 7 bases between. CDR3 DNA sequence: TGCAGTGCTGGACAGCCCTACGAGCAGTACTTC. It translates to CSAGQPYEQYF.

This chain links TRBV9 with TRBJ1-6; 7 bases are shared with TRBD1. Germline V gene data show CDR1 as SGDLS and CDR2 as YYNGEE. J lost 0 bases, V lost 4 bases, and 13 bases had no gene match. This CDR3 has 19 residues. In nucleotides, the CDR3 is TGTGCCAGCAGCTCGAGGACAGGCCGGTCAAGCTCCTATAATTCACCCCTCCACTTT. Its protein product is CASSSRTGRSSSYNSPLHF.

This sequence joins TRBV6-5 and TRBJ1-2; TRBD1 matches at 9 bases. The germline V gene has CDR1 MNHEY and CDR2 SVGAGI. The CDR3 is 13 amino acids. V lost 7 bases and J lost 5; bases outside the gene matches: 5. The CDR3 DNA is TGTGCCAGCAATCGACAGGGGGAATATGGCTACACCTTC. This encodes CASNRQGEYGYTF.

The rearrangement links TRBV4-1 to TRBJ1-1, with D unresolved. In germline, CDR1 is MGHRA, CDR2 YSYEKL. Trimming took off 7 bases at V and 0 bases at J, with 15 bases between the two ends. There are 15 residues in the CDR3. CDR3 coding DNA: TGCGCCAGCAAAATATCGGGGTTTTTGAACACTGAAGCTTTCTTT. As protein: CASKISGFLNTEAFF.

The chain links TRBV7-3 to TRBJ2-1, with D tentatively TRBD2 (5 bases). Trimming removed 3 bases at V and 5 bases at J, with 8 bases between. Germline CDR1 and CDR2: SGHTA and FQGTGA. The CDR3 length is 13 residues. Here the CDR3 reads CASSLSSNNEQFF. The CDR3 region has the DNA TGTGCCAGCAGCTTGTCTAGCAACAATGAGCAGTTCTTC.

This chain connects TRBV5-1 to TRBJ1-3; 7 bases match TRBD1. The V gene's germline CDR1 is SGHRS and CDR2 YFSETQ. V trimming: 4 bases; J trimming: 0 bases; junction bases outside the gene matches: 4. The CDR3 is made up of 15 amino acids. The CDR3 DNA follows: TGCGCCAGCAGCGCAGGGGGGAGCTCTGGAAACACCATATATTTT. It encodes CASSAGGSSGNTIYF.

The V gene is TRBV6-1, the J gene TRBJ2-2; D unclear. This CDR3 is built from 14 residues. Trimming shortened V by 1 base and J by 10 bases, and 13 bases separated the two germline ends. The germline V gene encodes CDR1 MNHNS and CDR2 SASEGT. The CDR3 coding sequence is TGTGCCAGCAGTGAAGGTATTGTTCGGGTGGAGCTGTTTTTT. It is translated as CASSEGIVRVELFF.

The chain links TRBV18 to TRBJ2-2, with 10 bases that match TRBD1. With V trimmed by 5 bases and J by 6 bases, 6 bases remained unmatched. The CDR3 has 15 residues. The germline V gene has CDR1 KGHSH and CDR2 LQKENI. In nucleotides, the CDR3 is TGTGCCAGCTCAGCTGACAGGGGGCGCGCCGGGGAGCTGTTTTTT. Amino acid sequence: CASSADRGRAGELFF. The complete variable domain, with remaining parts taken from reference TRBV18 and TRBJ2-2, reads NAGVMQNPRHLVRRRGQEARLRCSPMKGHSHVYWYRQLPEEGLKFMVYLQKENIIDESGMPKERFSAEFPKEGPSILRIQQVVRGDSAAYFCASSADRGRAGELFFGEGSRLTVL.

This chain connects TRBV5-8 to TRBJ1-2, with 7 bases that match TRBD1. The CDR3 has 13 residues. V was clipped by 5 bases and J by 3 bases; unmatched bases: 4. Germline CDR1 SGHTS, CDR2 YDEGEE. CDR3 loop: CASRRDRDYGYTF. DNA of the CDR3: TGTGCCAGCAGACGCGACAGGGACTATGGCTACACCTTC.

A word on this clone: One end of the junction does not line up with germline, which may come from a read error. The same CDR3 also results from other DNA sequences found in this sample. This CDR3 reads CAISVGRDTEAFF. The CDR3 nucleotides read TGTGCCATCAGTGTGGGGAGGGACACTGAGGCTTTCTTT. The J gene is TRBJ1-1, the V gene TRBV10-3; possibly TRBD1 for D (6 bases). The CDR3 totals 13 residues. Germline V gene data show CDR1 as ENHRY and CDR2 as SYGVKD.

CDR3 nucleotides: TGTGCCTCAAGGGGGGGCGGCAACTATGGCTACACCTTC. It yields the protein CASRGGGNYGYTF. The V call is TRBV2, the J call TRBJ1-2; perhaps TRBD1 as D (6 bases). V gave up 11 bases and J gave up 2 bases, with 15 bases separating them. Per the germline V gene, CDR1 is SNHLY and CDR2 is FYNNEI. The CDR3 runs to 13 residues.

The chain recombines TRBV7-6 with TRBJ2-5; 8 positions agree with TRBD1. The CDR3 is made up of 13 amino acids. With V trimmed by 11 bases and J by 2 bases, 7 bases remained unmatched. Per the germline V gene, CDR1 is SGHVS and CDR2 is FNYEAQ. In DNA form, the CDR3 reads TGTGCCGTGGCCAGGGGGCGACAAGAGACCCAGTACTTC. This codes for CAVARGRQETQYF. The whole variable domain, remainder taken from reference TRBV7-6 and TRBJ2-5, is GAGVSQSPRYKVTKRGQDVALRCDPISGHVSLYWYRQALGQGPEFLTYFNYEAQQDKSGLPNDRFSAERPEGSISTLTIQRTEQRDSAMYRCAVARGRQETQYFGPGTRLLVL.

The CDR3 loop is CASSLSDSFNQPQHF. CDR3 bases: TGTGCCAGCAGTTTATCGGACAGCTTCAATCAGCCCCAGCATTTT. This chain links TRBV28 with TRBJ1-5; a weak D match, TRBD1 (6 bases). Trimming took 1 base from V and 3 from J, leaving 10 bases between them. CDR1 MDHEN and CDR2 SYDVKM come from the germline V gene. This CDR3 is built from 15 residues. Filled out from reference TRBV28 and TRBJ1-5, the complete variable domain reads DVKVTQSSRYLVKRTGEKVFLECVQDMDHENMFWYRQDPGLGLRLIYFSYDVKMKEKGDIPEGYSVSREKKERFSLILESASTNQTSMYLCASSLSDSFNQPQHFGDGTRLSIL.

In DNA form, the CDR3 reads TGCGCCAGCAGCGGGACAGGCTATGGCTACACCTTC. Translated, it gives CASSGTGYGYTF. The rearrangement uses TRBV5-1 and TRBJ1-2; 8 bases are a match to TRBD1. The CDR3 runs to 12 residues. The J segment lost 4 bases and the V segment lost 4 bases, leaving 0 bases of the junction unmatched. The germline V gene has CDR1 SGHRS and CDR2 YFSETQ.

The gene calls are TRBV5-1 and TRBJ2-2, with D possibly TRBD1 on 5 matching bases. The CDR3 covers 23 residues. CDR1 and CDR2 from the germline V gene are SGHRS and YFSETQ. Trimming shortened V by 1 base and J by 0 bases, and 31 bases separated the two germline ends. The CDR3 region is CASSLSKVAPGLNRRTNTGELFF. CDR3 nucleotides: TGCGCCAGCAGCTTGAGCAAGGTAGCCCCAGGTCTCAACAGGAGAACGAACACCGGGGAGCTGTTTTTT.